This T cell receptor (beta chain) was obtained from a study of cytomegalovirus exposure and HLA in healthy donors. Notes on the study in general: Analysis was performed later, and it showed HLA-associated TCR beta chains to be more clonally expanded than equally common others. It was about 180 TCR beta chains that were listed as cytomegalovirus-associated.

Germline CDR1 reads KGHSH; CDR2 reads LQKENI. V gave up 6 bases and J gave up 7 bases, with 21 bases separating them. This CDR3 region has 16 residues. The primer mix had 60 Vbeta and 13 Jbeta primers. TCRdb's copy holds only in-frame clones and misses some; the assay was immunoSEQ multiplex PCR. The repertoire includes approximately 140,000 clones, 81% of them detected once, and about 0.75% sits in the top ten. Points on this clone: Its target is unknown.

Source material: PBMCs. The rearrangement uses TRBV18 and TRBJ2-2; a weak D match, TRBD2 (6 bases). The clonotype was recovered from a man aged 18 to 35 in good health and CMV-seronegative. CDR3 coding DNA: TGTGCCAGCTCCCCTAGGTGGAGGGCGAATGGCGGGGAGCTGTTTTTT. This gives the protein CASSPRWRANGGELFF. The complete variable domain, with remaining parts taken from reference TRBV18 and TRBJ2-2, reads NAGVMQNPRHLVRRRGQEARLRCSPMKGHSHVYWYRQLPEEGLKFMVYLQKENIIDESGMPKERFSAEFPKEGPSILRIQQVVRGDSAAYFCASSPRWRANGGELFFGEGSRLTVL.